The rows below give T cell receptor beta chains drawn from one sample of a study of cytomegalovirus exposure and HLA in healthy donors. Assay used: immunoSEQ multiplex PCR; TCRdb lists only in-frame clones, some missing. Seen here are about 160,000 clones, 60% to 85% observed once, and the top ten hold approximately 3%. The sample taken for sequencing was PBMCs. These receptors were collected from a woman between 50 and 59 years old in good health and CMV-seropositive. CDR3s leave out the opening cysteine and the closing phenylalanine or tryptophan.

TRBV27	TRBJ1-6	ASSLWGQIHSPLH
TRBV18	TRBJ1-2	ASSPEQPRGYGYT
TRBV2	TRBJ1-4	ASRIGTDNEKLF
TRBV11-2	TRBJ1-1	ASSFSGTEAF
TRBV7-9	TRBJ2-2	SSSLELRVKTGELF
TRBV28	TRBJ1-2	ASSLVQGARGYT
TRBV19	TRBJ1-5	ASSRRQASGGNQPQH
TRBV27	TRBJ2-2	ASSPGTSNTGELF
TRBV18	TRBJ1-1	ASSPTGTGGLGGTEAF
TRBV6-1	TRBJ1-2	ASRPDSAGYGYT
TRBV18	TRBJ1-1	ASSPLGQGRFTSEAF
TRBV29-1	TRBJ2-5	SQASGGGPETQY
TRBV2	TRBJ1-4	ASSLRTGEEKLF
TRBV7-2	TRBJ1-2	ASSLAPAAAYGYT
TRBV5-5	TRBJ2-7	ASSGGPANYEQY
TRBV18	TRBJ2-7	ASSPHPDNTYEQY
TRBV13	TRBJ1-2	ASSFTWGGQENYGYT